This entry lists 10 T cell receptor beta chains sequenced from one sample in a study of cytomegalovirus exposure and HLA in healthy donors. TCRdb's table, derived via immunoSEQ multiplex PCR, lists solely in-frame clones and lacks some. The sample holds roughly 90,000 clones, roughly 92% seen once. The sample comprised PBMCs. These receptors originate from a woman under 40 in good health and CMV-seropositive.

V gene TRBV18 combines with J gene TRBJ1-2; tentative D call: TRBD1 (5 bases). The length of the CDR3 is 14 residues. Trimming took 1 base from V and 3 from J, leaving 9 bases between them. CDR1 KGHSH and CDR2 LQKENI come from the germline V gene. The CDR3, as DNA: TGTGCCAGCTCACCACGGTCAGGGTACTATGGCTACACCTTC. The encoded protein is CASSPRSGYYGYTF. Full variable domain (outside the CDR3, taken from reference TRBV18 and TRBJ1-2): NAGVMQNPRHLVRRRGQEARLRCSPMKGHSHVYWYRQLPEEGLKFMVYLQKENIIDESGMPKERFSAEFPKEGPSILRIQQVVRGDSAAYFCASSPRSGYYGYTFGSGTRLTVV.

This chain connects TRBV28 to TRBJ2-1; TRBD2 matches 15 bases. Germline-derived CDR1 and CDR2 are MDHEN and SYDVKM. J gave up 9 bases and V 5 bases, and 8 bases lay outside the gene matches. CDR3 size: 16 residues. CDR3 in amino acids: CASSPWTSGRVTEQFF. The DNA for the CDR3 is TGTGCCAGCAGTCCTTGGACTAGCGGGAGGGTGACTGAGCAGTTCTTC.

The CDR3 sequence: CASSLRGDTQYF. CDR3 DNA: TGCGCCAGCAGCTTGAGGGGAGATACGCAGTATTTT. The V gene is TRBV5-1, the J gene TRBJ2-3, with a tentative D call TRBD1 (5 bases). This CDR3 contains 12 residues. The V and J ends lost 1 base and 5 bases respectively, with 5 bases between them. Looked up from germline, CDR1 is SGHRS and CDR2 is YFSETQ.

The chain couples TRBV19 to TRBJ1-1; a possible D gene is TRBD1 (5 bases). From germline, CDR1 is LNHDA and CDR2 SQIVND (reference sequence). V shed 4 bases and J shed 7 bases, with 13 bases lying between them. The CDR3 sequence is 13 residues long. CDR3 sequence reads: CASSTGRLSEAFF. The CDR3 DNA reads as TGTGCCAGTAGTACAGGGCGTCTCAGTGAAGCTTTCTTT.

J is TRBJ2-7 and V is TRBV4-1; TRBD2 aligns across 8 bases. CDR1 MGHRA and CDR2 YSYEKL come from the germline V gene. With 2 bases clipped from V and 2 bases from J, the junction kept 5 bases outside the gene matches. This CDR3 comprises 15 residues. CDR3 amino acids: CASSQLSGSTYEQYF. CDR3 sequence (DNA): TGCGCCAGCAGCCAATTAAGCGGGAGTACCTACGAGCAGTACTTC.

This chain links TRBV28 with TRBJ2-1, with 9 bases fitting TRBD1. The V gene end was trimmed by 7 bases and the J gene end by 7 bases; junction bases not matched to a gene: 11. Germline assignment: CDR1 MDHEN and CDR2 SYDVKM. The length of the CDR3 is 15 residues. The CDR3 sequence is CASTNARDRVNEQFF. CDR3 nucleotides: TGTGCCAGCACCAACGCCCGGGACAGGGTTAATGAGCAGTTCTTC. The entire variable domain, with the rest obtained from reference TRBV28 and TRBJ2-1, is as follows: DVKVTQSSRYLVKRTGEKVFLECVQDMDHENMFWYRQDPGLGLRLIYFSYDVKMKEKGDIPEGYSVSREKKERFSLILESASTNQTSMYLCASTNARDRVNEQFFGPGTRLTVL.

This chain connects TRBV15 to TRBJ1-4; TRBD1 is a possible D gene (5 bases). Germline assignment: CDR1 LNHNV and CDR2 YYDKDF (reference sequence). The ends were cut back, 3 bases at V and 5 bases at J, with 10 bases in the middle. The CDR3 spans 14 residues. In nucleotides, the CDR3 is TGTGCCACCAGCAGTCCAGGGTGGAATGAAAAACTGTTTTTT. Its translation: CATSSPGWNEKLFF.

The chain couples TRBV27 to TRBJ2-7; 7 bases align to TRBD1. The V gene end was trimmed by 6 bases and the J gene end by 5 bases; junction bases not matched to a gene: 13. The CDR3 has 15 amino acids. Germline CDR1 reads MNHEY; CDR2 reads SMNVEV (reference sequence). CDR3 DNA: TGTGCCAGCAGATCAGACAGGGTTTTCCACAACGAGCAGTACTTC. Its protein product is CASRSDRVFHNEQYF.

The chain is built from TRBV2 and TRBJ2-7, with 13 bases matching TRBD2. The CDR3 covers 15 residues. J lost 6 bases, V lost 4 bases, and 6 bases had no gene match. Germline V gives CDR1 SNHLY, CDR2 FYNNEI. Written as DNA, the CDR3 is TGTGCCAGCAGTGGTACTAGCGGGAGGGTTAGCGAGCAGTACTTC. Its protein product is CASSGTSGRVSEQYF.

This sequence joins TRBV5-1 and TRBJ2-2, with D possibly being TRBD1 (5 bases). The CDR3 is 16 residues long. V shed 1 base and J shed 3 bases, with 13 bases lying between them. Looked up from germline, CDR1 is SGHRS and CDR2 is YFSETQ. The CDR3 here is CASSLLSDRDTGELFF. CDR3 in DNA: TGCGCCAGCAGCTTGCTCTCCGACAGAGACACCGGGGAGCTGTTTTTT.